Below, 27 T cell receptor beta chains from the same sample are listed, as sequenced in a study of blood T cell repertoires in COVID-19. Clones were sequenced by immunoSEQ multiplex PCR, and TCRdb holds only the in-frame ones, with some missing. Among roughly 70,000 clones listed, 90% were seen once. The sample consisted of peripheral blood. Receptors originate from a man aged 50 to 59 with COVID-19, enrolled during active disease.

This chain links TRBV9 with TRBJ2-1; D is perhaps TRBD2 (5 bases). From germline, CDR1 is SGDLS and CDR2 YYNGEE. This CDR3 spans 12 amino acids. The V and J ends lost 0 bases and 10 bases respectively, with 8 bases between them. This chain's CDR3 is CASSVGGIEQFF. The CDR3 DNA follows: TGTGCCAGCAGCGTAGGAGGGATCGAGCAGTTCTTC.

This clone was detected only a few times. The genes are TRBV29-1 and TRBJ2-3, with D maybe TRBD2 (5 bases). CDR3 length equals 13 residues. Looked up from germline, CDR1 is SQVTM and CDR2 is ANQGSEA. Trimming stripped 7 bases from V and 6 bases from J, with 17 bases between. The CDR3 region is CSAAKSGGDTQYF. In nucleotides, the CDR3 is TGCAGCGCCGCTAAGTCGGGCGGGGATACGCAGTATTTT.

In its sample, this clone was seen a few times. This chain joins TRBV4-2 and TRBJ2-1; 8 bases line up with TRBD2. CDR1 is LGHNA, CDR2 YNFKEQ, per germline. Unmatched junction bases numbered 2, after V lost 1 base and J lost 0 bases. CDR3 size: 16 residues. Here the CDR3 reads CASSQGSGSSYNEQFF. The CDR3 bases are TGTGCCAGCAGCCAAGGGAGCGGGAGCTCCTACAATGAGCAGTTCTTC.

The chain recombines TRBV2 with TRBJ2-1, with 11 bases identical to TRBD2. With 10 bases clipped from V and 7 bases from J, the junction kept 6 bases outside the gene matches. CDR1 and CDR2 (germline): SNHLY, FYNNEI. The CDR3 sequence is 13 residues long. For the CDR3, the DNA is TGTGCCACGGGACTAGCGGAGCGGAATGAGCAGTTCTTC. Residues: CATGLAERNEQFF. The entire variable domain, with the rest obtained from reference TRBV2 and TRBJ2-1, is as follows: EPEVTQTPSHQVTQMGQEVILRCVPISNHLYFYWYRQILGQKVEFLVSFYNNEISEKSEIFDDQFSVERPDGSNFTLKIRSTKLEDSAMYFCATGLAERNEQFFGPGTRLTVL.

The gene calls are TRBV10-3 and TRBJ1-1, with D possibly matching TRBD1 (5 bases). CDR1 is ENHRY and CDR2 is SYGVKD in the germline V gene. The CDR3 sequence is 13 residues long. V lost 9 bases and J lost 0, with 11 bases in between. The CDR3 region is CAIGGAMNTEAFF. CDR3 nucleotides: TGTGCCATTGGAGGGGCCATGAACACTGAAGCTTTCTTT.

V usage is TRBV27 and J usage is TRBJ1-1, with a tentative D call TRBD1 (6 bases). CDR1 is MNHEY, CDR2 SMNVEV, per germline (reference sequence). This CDR3 spans 18 amino acids. Trimming shortened V by 2 bases and J by 4 bases, and 23 bases separated the two germline ends. The CDR3 spells CASSLTRTGLGVGTEAFF. DNA for the CDR3: TGTGCCAGCAGTTTAACCCGAACAGGGTTGGGGGTCGGCACTGAAGCTTTCTTT.

V usage is TRBV7-2 and J usage is TRBJ2-1, with D maybe TRBD2 (7 bases). From germline, CDR1 is SGHTA and CDR2 FQGNSA. This CDR3 has 19 residues. Trimming cost V 3 bases and J 0 bases, with 21 bases left between them. As DNA, the CDR3 is TGTGCCAGCAGCTTCAGGTTGGGGGGGGCGAACCCCTCCTACAATGAGCAGTTCTTC. Translating gives CASSFRLGGANPSYNEQFF.

V gene TRBV7-9 combines with J gene TRBJ2-3; 8 nucleotides align to TRBD2. CDR1 and CDR2 (germline): SEHNR, FQNEAQ (reference sequence). The CDR3 totals 15 residues. J gave up 5 bases and V 1 base, and 5 bases lay outside the gene matches. The CDR3 DNA follows: TGTGCCAGCAGCTTAGGGCGGGGGGACATAGATACGCAGTATTTT. Translation gives CASSLGRGDIDTQYF.

The chain uses TRBV9 and TRBJ1-2, with TRBD1 matching 8 bases. The CDR3 covers 13 residues. Germline CDR1 and CDR2: SGDLS and YYNGEE. J lost 5 bases, V lost 3 bases, and 3 bases had no gene match. As DNA, the CDR3 is TGTGCCAGCAGCGCCGGGACAGGTTATGGCTACACCTTC. Translating it yields CASSAGTGYGYTF. Filled out from reference TRBV9 and TRBJ1-2, the complete variable domain reads DSGVTQTPKHLITATGQRVTLRCSPRSGDLSVYWYQQSLDQGLQFLIQYYNGEERAKGNILERFSAQQFPDLHSELNLSSLELGDSALYFCASSAGTGYGYTFGSGTRLTVV.

This chain links TRBV19 with TRBJ2-1; possible D gene TRBD1, 6 bases. This CDR3 contains 15 residues. Trimming cost V 6 bases and J 4 bases, with 16 bases left between them. Germline lookup yields CDR1 LNHDA and CDR2 SQIVND (reference sequence). CDR3 in DNA: TGTGCCAGTAGAAGGGGGTTTCAACCTTACAATGAGCAGTTCTTC. As protein: CASRRGFQPYNEQFF.

This clone was counted once. The chain recombines TRBV19 with TRBJ2-7; TRBD1 is a possible D gene (6 bases). This CDR3 comprises 13 residues. V was pared by 5 bases and J by 3 bases, with 11 bases between. Per germline, CDR1 LNHDA and CDR2 SQIVND (reference sequence). This CDR3 is CASSPPGDYEQYF. The CDR3 bases are TGTGCCAGTAGTCCCCCAGGGGACTACGAGCAGTACTTC.

The chain employs TRBV5-4 and TRBJ2-7; D might be TRBD2 (5 bases). CDR1 is SGHNT, CDR2 YYREEE, per germline (reference sequence). The CDR3 sequence is 13 residues long. The V gene lost 3 bases and the J gene lost 2 bases, with 9 bases spanning the gap. In DNA, the CDR3 is TGTGCCAGCAGCTCCGGGGTTACCTACGAGCAGTACTTC. Encoded protein: CASSSGVTYEQYF. The full variable domain, rest sourced from reference TRBV5-4 and TRBJ2-7, is ETGVTQSPTHLIKTRGQQVTLRCSSQSGHNTVSWYQQALGQGPQFIFQYYREEENGRGNFPPRFSGLQFPNYSSELNVNALELDDSALYLCASSSGVTYEQYFGPGTRLTVT.

J is TRBJ2-1 and V is TRBV30; 9 bases are shared with TRBD2. The CDR3 spans 14 residues. Trimming removed 3 bases from V and 7 bases from J; junction bases left unmatched: 7. In germline, CDR1 is GTSNPN, CDR2 SVGIG (reference sequence). DNA of the CDR3: TGTGCCTGGAGGCTGGCGGGAGGGTTTAATGAGCAGTTCTTC. Its protein product is CAWRLAGGFNEQFF.

The chain couples TRBV18 to TRBJ1-1; perhaps TRBD1 as D (5 bases). The CDR3 length is 14 residues. V lost 1 base, J lost 2 bases, and 8 bases lay in between. CDR1 is KGHSH, CDR2 LQKENI, per germline. In nucleotides, the CDR3 is TGTGCCAGCTCACCACGGACACCAAACACTGAAGCTTTCTTT. The encoded protein is CASSPRTPNTEAFF.

This clone was detected once. The genes are TRBV10-3 and TRBJ1-6; D unresolved. Trimming removed 8 bases at V and 5 bases at J, with 7 bases between. Germline-derived CDR1 and CDR2 are ENHRY and SYGVKD. This CDR3 contains 12 residues. DNA for the CDR3: TGTGCCATCGCAGGAAATAATTCACCCCTCCACTTT. Translated, it gives CAIAGNNSPLHF.

A single count supports this clone. The CDR3 is CASRETDTQYF. CDR3 DNA: TGTGCCAGCAGGGAGACAGATACGCAGTATTTT. The chain recombines TRBV7-2 with TRBJ2-3; D is unclear. This CDR3 is built from 11 residues. V dropped 6 bases and J dropped 3 bases, with 4 bases sitting between them. Germline assignment: CDR1 SGHTA and CDR2 FQGNSA.

V usage is TRBV30 and J usage is TRBJ1-3; weak D call: TRBD1 (5 bases). This CDR3 spans 13 amino acids. Germline assignment: CDR1 GTSNPN and CDR2 SVGIG (reference sequence). Deletions cut 4 bases from V and 8 bases from J, with 15 bases between. CDR3 residues: CAWMGRAGYTIYF. In nucleotides, the CDR3 is TGTGCCTGGATGGGCAGGGCTGGGTACACCATATATTTT.

J is TRBJ1-1 and V is TRBV2, with D possibly being TRBD1 (5 bases). Germline V gives CDR1 SNHLY, CDR2 FYNNEI. This CDR3 is built from 11 residues. V shed 8 bases and J shed 11 bases, with 15 bases lying between them. The CDR3: CASLGGGRAFF. In DNA form, the CDR3 reads TGTGCCAGCTTGGGGGGGGGTAGGGCTTTCTTT.

The chain couples TRBV5-5 to TRBJ1-4, with D possibly TRBD1 on 5 matching bases. The V end was cut by 3 bases, the J end by 4 bases, with 16 bases between. This CDR3 spans 16 amino acids. Germline V CDR1 and CDR2: SGHKS, YYEKEE (reference sequence). The CDR3 coding sequence is TGTGCCAGCAGCTGGAGGGACCGCCCAGTTAATGAAAAACTGTTTTTT. Amino acid sequence: CASSWRDRPVNEKLFF.

The sample holds a few counts of this clone. This likely comes from a read error, as the CDR3 has no conserved phenylalanine or tryptophan at its end. Because the CDR3's place on the DNA is in doubt, the DNA is left out and the CDR3 is given as listed by TCRdb. The J gene is TRBJ2-7, the V gene TRBV5-4; the table assigns TRBD2, which was not confirmed against the DNA. Germline V gene data show CDR1 as SGHNT and CDR2 as YYREEE (reference sequence). The CDR3 adds up to 11 amino acids, both ends counted. This chain's CDR3 is CASSFPLAGRR.

The chain has TRBV29-1 and TRBJ2-1; weak D call: TRBD2 (5 bases). From germline, CDR1 is SQVTM and CDR2 ANQGSEA. V lost 3 bases, J lost 4 bases, and 13 bases lay in between. This CDR3 has 14 residues. The DNA for the CDR3 is TGCAGCGTTGACGGGAAAAGGGATTACAATGAGCAGTTCTTC. Amino acid sequence: CSVDGKRDYNEQFF.

With respect to this clone: Relative to the germline gene, one junction end is altered; a read error may explain this. V gene TRBV10-3 combines with J gene TRBJ1-6, with no clear D. This CDR3 is 17 amino acids long. CDR1 is ENHRY and CDR2 is SYGVKD in the germline V gene. The CDR3 loop reads CAISESTPSGWNSLLHF. In DNA, the CDR3 is TGTGCCATCAGTGAGTCGACACCCTCTGGCTGGAATTCACTCCTCCACTTT.

This clone was observed a single time. The chain couples TRBV10-3 to TRBJ2-7; the match to TRBD1 covers 11 bases. Germline CDR1 is ENHRY and CDR2 is SYGVKD. Germline trimming cut 6 bases from V and 1 base from J; bases unmatched to any gene: 8. This CDR3 spans 16 amino acids. CDR3 in amino acids: CAISPPGQGGSYEQYF. The CDR3 nucleotides read TGTGCCATCAGCCCCCCGGGACAGGGGGGTTCCTACGAGCAGTACTTC.

This chain joins TRBV5-1 and TRBJ1-2; D uncertain. The CDR3 runs to 14 residues. V was pared by 0 bases and J by 5 bases, with 11 bases between. The germline V gene encodes CDR1 SGHRS and CDR2 YFSETQ. DNA of the CDR3: TGCGCCAGCAGCTTGGACCCACAGAATTATGGCTACACCTTC. Protein: CASSLDPQNYGYTF.

This chain links TRBV2 with TRBJ2-5; 10 bases are a match to TRBD2. Germline assignment: CDR1 SNHLY and CDR2 FYNNEI. V lost 4 bases, J lost 3 bases, and 5 bases stayed unmatched. The length of the CDR3 is 15 residues. The CDR3 is CASSGLAGVEETQYF. The CDR3, as DNA: TGTGCCAGCAGTGGGCTAGCGGGAGTCGAAGAGACCCAGTACTTC.

The chain recombines TRBV12-3 or TRBV12-4 with TRBJ1-5, with unresolved D. The CDR3 runs 12 residues. Trimming left V 11 bases short and J 2 bases short, with 10 bases between. The CDR3 DNA sequence: TGTGCCCTAGTGGAGGGCAATCAGCCCCAGCATTTT. Translation gives CALVEGNQPQHF.

The rearrangement uses TRBV3-1 (or the pseudogene TRBV3-2) and TRBJ2-5, with D possibly being TRBD2 (6 bases). The CDR3 loop spans 14 amino acids. CDR1 is LGHDT, CDR2 YNNKEL, per germline (reference sequence). V shed 1 base and J shed 5 bases, with 11 bases lying between them. In DNA, the CDR3 is TGTGCCAGCAGCCAAGCGGGAGAGGGGGAGACCCAGTACTTC. Its protein product is CASSQAGEGETQYF.